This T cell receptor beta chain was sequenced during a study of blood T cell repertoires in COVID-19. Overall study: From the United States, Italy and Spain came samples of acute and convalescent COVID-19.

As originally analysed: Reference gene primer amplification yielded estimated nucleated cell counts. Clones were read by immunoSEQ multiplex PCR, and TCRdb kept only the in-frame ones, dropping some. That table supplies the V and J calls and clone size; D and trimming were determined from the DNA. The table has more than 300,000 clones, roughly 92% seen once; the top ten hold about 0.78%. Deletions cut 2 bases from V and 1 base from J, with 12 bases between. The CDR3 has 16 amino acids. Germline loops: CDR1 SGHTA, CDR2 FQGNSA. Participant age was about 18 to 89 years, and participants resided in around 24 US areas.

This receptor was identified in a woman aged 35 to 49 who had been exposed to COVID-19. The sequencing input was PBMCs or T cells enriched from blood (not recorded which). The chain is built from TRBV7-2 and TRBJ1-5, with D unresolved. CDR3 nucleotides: TGTGCCAGCAGCTTAAGTCCGCCGCGGAGCAATCAGCCCCAGCATTTT. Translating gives CASSLSPPRSNQPQHF.